Listed here is a single T cell receptor beta chain. Trimming removed 5 bases at V and 3 bases at J, with 17 bases between. There are 15 residues in the CDR3. Germline lookup yields CDR1 KGHSH and CDR2 LQKENI. These data belong to a study of blood T cell repertoires in COVID-19. Original processing methods: For nucleated cells, counts were estimated from reference gene primer amplification. Method: immunoSEQ multiplex PCR; TCRdb's copy keeps in-frame clones and lacks some. The DNA was the basis for D and trimming; V, J and clone size are from that table. The sample contains roughly 95,000 clones, under 90% of which appear only once.

This chain joins TRBV18 and TRBJ2-7; tentative D call: TRBD1 (6 bases). The clonotype was recovered from a human donor in a cohort sampled during active COVID-19. The material sequenced was peripheral blood. CDR3 protein: CASSAESGGYYEQYF. The CDR3 DNA follows: TGTGCCAGCTCAGCGGAAAGTGGGGGCTACTACGAGCAGTACTTC.